The next 9 T cell receptor beta chains were all read from a single sample in a study of cytomegalovirus exposure and HLA in healthy donors. PCR primers comprised 60 Vbeta and 13 Jbeta primers. Sequencing used immunoSEQ multiplex PCR; TCRdb keeps in-frame clones, though not all of them. The data include 100,000 to 150,000 clones; the top ten clones carry approximately 2.6%. Input material: PBMCs. These receptors originate from a young man in good health and CMV-seronegative.

The chain has TRBV19 and TRBJ2-3; no clear D gene. The CDR3 sequence is 14 residues long. CDR1 is LNHDA, CDR2 SQIVND, per germline (reference sequence). Deletions cut 0 bases from V and 0 bases from J, with 4 bases between. The CDR3 here is CASSIDHSTDTQYF. In nucleotides, the CDR3 is TGTGCCAGTAGTATAGATCATAGCACAGATACGCAGTATTTT.

This chain joins TRBV6-1 and TRBJ2-7; tentative D call: TRBD1 (6 bases). The germline CDR1 and CDR2 sequences are MNHNS and SASEGT. The CDR3 extends over 14 amino acids. V dropped 6 bases and J dropped 7 bases, with 19 bases sitting between them. The CDR3 here is CASSQGKNLGEQYF. In DNA, the CDR3 is TGTGCCAGCAGCCAGGGGAAGAACCTCGGAGAGCAGTACTTC.

This rearrangement joins TRBV30 to TRBJ1-4; D gene ambiguous. CDR3 length: 11 residues. Trimming cost V 3 bases and J 8 bases, with 7 bases left between them. Germline CDR1 and CDR2: GTSNPN and SVGIG (reference sequence). This chain's CDR3 is CAWSEEEKLFF. Written as DNA, the CDR3 is TGTGCCTGGAGCGAAGAGGAAAAACTGTTTTTT.

Here the CDR3 DNA reads TGTGCCAGCAGCTTAGGGGGAGTAGCCTACGAGCAGTACTTC. Translated, it gives CASSLGGVAYEQYF. This chain uses TRBV11-2 with TRBJ2-7; D might be TRBD2 (5 bases). The CDR3 totals 14 residues. Per germline, CDR1 SGHAT and CDR2 FQNNGV. Trimming took 1 base from V and 2 from J, leaving 9 bases between them.

The rearrangement links TRBV18 to TRBJ2-7, with D possibly TRBD2 on 5 matching bases. Germline lookup yields CDR1 KGHSH and CDR2 LQKENI. V dropped 2 bases and J dropped 6 bases, with 11 bases sitting between them. CDR3 length equals 13 residues. The CDR3 sequence: CASSPEGLGEQYF. CDR3 nucleotides: TGTGCCAGCTCACCAGAAGGACTTGGCGAGCAGTACTTC.

The rearrangement links TRBV6-1 to TRBJ1-4, with 8 bases lining up with TRBD1. Germline CDR1 reads MNHNS; CDR2 reads SASEGT. J was trimmed by 4 bases and V by 0 bases; bases with no gene match: 7. The CDR3 loop spans 17 amino acids. CDR3 DNA sequence: TGTGCCAGCAGTGAAGCGCCGGGACAGGTTAATAATGAAAAACTGTTTTTT. This sequence encodes CASSEAPGQVNNEKLFF.

This rearrangement joins TRBV27 to TRBJ1-4; D perhaps matches TRBD1 (6 bases). Germline V gene sequence: CDR1 MNHEY, CDR2 SMNVEV (reference sequence). The V end lost 6 bases, the J end lost 2 bases, and 22 bases lay between the germline ends. This CDR3 comprises 18 residues. The CDR3 region is CASSPLGLGGGTNEKLFF. CDR3 DNA: TGTGCCAGCAGCCCCCTGGGTCTAGGGGGGGGTACTAATGAAAAACTGTTTTTT. Together with reference TRBV27 and TRBJ1-4, the CDR3 gives the full variable domain: EAQVTQNPRYLITVTGKKLTVTCSQNMNHEYMSWYRQDPGLGLRQIYYSMNVEVTDKGDVPEGYKVSRKEKRNFPLILESPSPNQTSLYFCASSPLGLGGGTNEKLFFGSGTQLSVL.

The chain has TRBV2 and TRBJ2-5; 9 bases map to TRBD2. The CDR3 runs 15 residues. Germline CDR1 is SNHLY and CDR2 is FYNNEI. J was trimmed by 1 base and V by 11 bases; bases with no gene match: 11. DNA for the CDR3: TGTGCCGTCAACGGGCTAGCGGGGATCCAAGAGACCCAGTACTTC. Translation: CAVNGLAGIQETQYF.

This sequence joins TRBV11-3 and TRBJ2-1, with 7 bases identical to TRBD1. The CDR3 is 15 residues long. Per the germline V gene, CDR1 is SGHNT and CDR2 is YENEEA. V shed 1 base and J 7 bases; nucleotides not matched to a gene: 7. For the CDR3, the DNA is TGTGCCAGCAGCTTAGTCGGAGAGGGACAGAATGAGCAGTTCTTC. Amino acid sequence: CASSLVGEGQNEQFF.